This T cell receptor beta chain was captured by sequencing in a study of T cell changes during pregnancy in multiple sclerosis (dated by TCRdb to about 2019). Background for the entire study: The study examined how the T cell repertoire changed over the course of pregnancy in women with multiple sclerosis.

Of note for this clone: No cognate antigen has been identified for it. Per-nucleotide qualities are absent, and no much larger clonotype sits a single base away.

The library was made by the immunoSEQ multiplex PCR assay. TCRdb re-hosts the immuneACCESS table, in-frame sequences only. Its copies lack some clones; in the studies checked, an unresolved V gene accounts for under half of them, and the cause for the rest is not known. This sample is represented by over 45,000 clones; roughly nine tenths of them were singletons. The ten largest clones represent roughly 2.1% of the sample. Cut back by 5 bases and 0 bases, the V and J ends lie 8 bases apart. Based on the germline V gene, the CDR1 and CDR2 sequences are SGHRS and YFSETQ. CDR3 length: 13 amino acids, cysteine to phenylalanine. Only the CDR3 region is kept as DNA, spanning 39 bases read in frame from base 1.

Source: peripheral blood, taken in the first trimester of pregnancy. The receptor comes from a female donor in good health, enrolled as a control in a pregnancy study. The rearranged segments are TRBV5-1 and TRBJ1-1; perhaps TRBD1 is the D gene, with 5 bases matching. The DNA reads TGCGCCAGCAGGAAGGGGATGAACACTGAAGCTTTCTTT. This sequence encodes CASRKGMNTEAFF. Outside the CDR3, residues come from the reference TRBV5-1 and TRBJ1-1 proteins, so the full variable domain is: KAGVTQTPRYLIKTRGQQVTLSCSPISGHRSVSWYQQTPGQGLQFLFEYFSETQRNKGNFPGRFSGRQFSNSRSEMNVSTLELGDSALYLCASRKGMNTEAFFGQGTRLTVV.